Presented here are 21 T cell receptor beta chains from one specimen sequenced in a study of T-cell reconstitution after alpha-beta-depleted transplantation in children. This sample's TCRbeta library carried unique molecular identifier barcodes. TCRdb reprocessed the PCR reads via MiXCR and lists one record per CDR3 protein. The sample includes around 450,000 distinct CDR3 sequences, 15% to 20% of them seen just once. Material: PBMCs, mostly from graft donor cells, obtained 360 days after TCRalphabeta/CD19-depleted stem cell transplant. All receptors derive from a boy under two years old who had a stem cell transplant for Wiskott-Aldrich syndrome, so the T cells may come from the graft donor.

The chain joins TRBV5-1 to TRBJ1-2, with 9 bases aligning to TRBD1. Germline V lookup: CDR1 SGHRS, CDR2 YFSETQ. With 4 bases clipped from V and 5 bases from J, the junction kept 12 bases outside the gene matches. The CDR3 extends over 16 amino acids. The CDR3 coding sequence is TGCGCCAGCAGCATCGGGACAGGGAGAAGCAGGTATGGCTACACCTTC. It is translated as CASSIGTGRSRYGYTF. Combining the CDR3 with reference TRBV5-1 and TRBJ1-2 gives the whole variable domain KAGVTQTPRYLIKTRGQQVTLSCSPISGHRSVSWYQQTPGQGLQFLFEYFSETQRNKGNFPGRFSGRQFSNSRSEMNVSTLELGDSALYLCASSIGTGRSRYGYTFGSGTRLTVV.

V gene TRBV7-2 combines with J gene TRBJ2-1; D is undetermined. V lost 2 bases to trimming and J lost 9 bases, with 5 bases between them. CDR1 and CDR2 from the germline V gene are SGHTA and FQGNSA. This CDR3 is 11 amino acids long. In DNA, the CDR3 is TGTGCCAGCAGCTTATCTCTTGAGCAGTTCTTC. It yields the protein CASSLSLEQFF. The full variable domain, its missing parts supplied by reference TRBV7-2 and TRBJ2-1, is GAGVSQSPSNKVTEKGKDVELRCDPISGHTALYWYRQSLGQGLEFLIYFQGNSAPDKSGLPSDRFSAERTGGSVSTLTIQRTQQEDSAVYLCASSLSLEQFFGPGTRLTVL.

This clonotype was observed many times. The rearrangement uses TRBV4-2 and TRBJ2-2, with 10 bases aligning to TRBD2. Germline-derived CDR1 and CDR2 are LGHNA and YNFKEQ. This CDR3 is built from 16 residues. The J segment lost 6 bases and the V segment lost 0 bases, leaving 4 bases of the junction unmatched. The CDR3: CASSQDERGGPGELFF. Written as DNA, the CDR3 is TGTGCCAGCAGCCAAGATGAGCGGGGGGGCCCCGGGGAGCTGTTTTTT.

This chain uses TRBV3-1 with TRBJ1-6, with D possibly matching TRBD1 (6 bases). Germline CDR1 and CDR2: LGHDT and YNNKEL (reference sequence). There are 15 residues in the CDR3. Trimming pared 6 bases from V and 8 bases from J, leaving 17 bases between. The CDR3 DNA reads TGTGCCAGCAGTCCCGCCTCGTGGACAGATTCACCCCTCCACTTT. Translating gives CASSPASWTDSPLHF.

CDR3 loop: CASSFGQGEMGETQYF. The CDR3 DNA sequence: TGTGCCAGCAGTTTTGGACAGGGGGAGATGGGGGAGACCCAGTACTTC. V is TRBV28 and J is TRBJ2-5; 10 bases map to TRBD1. After removal of 3 bases from V and 5 bases from J, the junction contained 9 bases not matched to a gene. Looked up from germline, CDR1 is MDHEN and CDR2 is SYDVKM. This CDR3 is 16 amino acids long.

This clonotype was found a few times. The V gene is TRBV5-6, the J gene TRBJ1-5; 8 positions match TRBD1. The CDR3 extends over 15 amino acids. Germline values: CDR1 SGHDT, CDR2 YYEEEE. V shed 0 bases, J shed 3 bases, and the junction held 2 bases outside the gene matches. The CDR3 DNA reads as TGTGCCAGCAGCTTGGACAGGGGGAACAATCAGCCCCAGCATTTT. It encodes CASSLDRGNNQPQHF. The whole variable domain, filled in from reference TRBV5-6 and TRBJ1-5, reads DAGVTQSPTHLIKTRGQQVTLRCSPKSGHDTVSWYQQALGQGPQFIFQYYEEEERQRGNFPDRFSGHQFPNYSSELNVNALLLGDSALYLCASSLDRGNNQPQHFGDGTRLSIL.

This clonotype turned up a few times. The chain joins TRBV20-1 to TRBJ2-1; D unclear. The CDR3 contains 14 residues. CDR1 is DFQATT, CDR2 SNEGSKA, per germline (reference sequence). The V end lost 5 bases, the J end lost 1 base, and 12 bases lay between the germline ends. The CDR3 DNA is TGCAGTGCTTCCGACCCCAAGTCCTACAATGAGCAGTTCTTC. This codes for CSASDPKSYNEQFF.

The CDR3: CSARWRGSFPSTDTQYF. In DNA form, the CDR3 reads TGCAGTGCTAGATGGCGCGGGAGTTTCCCTAGCACAGATACGCAGTATTTT. This rearrangement joins TRBV20-1 to TRBJ2-3, with TRBD2 identical over 7 bases. Looked up from germline, CDR1 is DFQATT and CDR2 is SNEGSKA (reference sequence). The CDR3 is 17 residues long. V lost 2 bases, J lost 0 bases, and 11 bases stayed unmatched.

V usage is TRBV5-1 and J usage is TRBJ2-5, with 7 bases matching TRBD1. This CDR3 comprises 15 residues. In germline, CDR1 is SGHRS, CDR2 YFSETQ. The V gene end was trimmed by 4 bases and the J gene end by 2 bases; junction bases not matched to a gene: 8. CDR3: CASSRGQSLQETQYF. The CDR3 region has the DNA TGCGCCAGCAGCCGGGGACAGTCACTACAAGAGACCCAGTACTTC.

This clonotype has more than one count but fewer than ten. The chain joins TRBV5-1 to TRBJ2-5; a possible D gene is TRBD2 (6 bases). V lost 0 bases and J 10 bases, leaving 13 bases between the germline ends. The CDR3 spans 13 residues. CDR1 is SGHRS, CDR2 YFSETQ, per germline. The CDR3 reads CASSLVPSADQYF. The CDR3 DNA sequence: TGCGCCAGCAGCTTGGTGCCTAGCGCTGACCAGTACTTC.

This clonotype was picked up a small number of times. The J gene is TRBJ2-7, the V gene TRBV4-2; TRBD1 matches 9 bases. CDR1 LGHNA and CDR2 YNFKEQ come from the germline V gene. The V segment lost 1 base and the J segment 4 bases; nucleotides outside the gene matches: 14. The CDR3 runs to 18 residues. The CDR3 DNA sequence: TGTGCCAGCAGCCAAGTGGGACAGGGAATGGATAGTGAATACGAGCAGTACTTC. Encoded protein: CASSQVGQGMDSEYEQYF.

There are a few counts of this clonotype. This chain links TRBV12-3 or TRBV12-4 with TRBJ1-4; TRBD1 matches at 9 bases. J gave up 8 bases and V 3 bases, and 7 bases lay outside the gene matches. The CDR3 has 15 residues. As DNA, the CDR3 is TGTGCCAGCAGTTTCGGGACAGGGTGGTCGGAAAAACTGTTTTTT. It is translated as CASSFGTGWSEKLFF.

Only a few counts were recorded for this clonotype. The chain is built from TRBV6-1 and TRBJ2-2; 9 positions agree with TRBD2. From germline, CDR1 is MNHNS and CDR2 SASEGT. V lost 7 bases, J lost 2 bases, and 5 bases stayed unmatched. The CDR3 is 15 amino acids. This CDR3 reads CASKPGLANTGELFF. In DNA form, the CDR3 reads TGTGCCAGCAAGCCGGGACTAGCAAACACCGGGGAGCTGTTTTTT.

The chain has TRBV5-1 and TRBJ2-2, with D possibly TRBD1 on 6 matching bases. Per germline, CDR1 SGHRS and CDR2 YFSETQ. Trimming took 0 bases from V and 4 from J, leaving 13 bases between them. The CDR3 totals 16 residues. CDR3 in amino acids: CASSLAETGFTGELFF. Here the CDR3 DNA reads TGCGCCAGCAGCTTGGCCGAAACAGGGTTCACCGGGGAGCTGTTTTTT.

This chain uses TRBV7-9 with TRBJ1-1; a possible D gene is TRBD1 (5 bases). The CDR3 length is 14 residues. V was clipped by 2 bases and J by 7 bases, with 14 bases between them. Germline V lookup: CDR1 SEHNR, CDR2 FQNEAQ (reference sequence). For the CDR3, the DNA is TGTGCCAGCAGCTTAATGGGGGGTACCCTTGAAGCTTTCTTT. It specifies CASSLMGGTLEAFF.

The genes are TRBV6-5 and TRBJ2-1; the D gene could be TRBD1 or TRBD2 (6 bases each). Between the trimmed V and J ends, which lost 2 bases and 4 bases, there was a span of 12 bases. This CDR3 comprises 15 residues. CDR1 and CDR2 (germline): MNHEY, SVGAGI. This CDR3 reads CASSYGGPLYNEQFF. DNA of the CDR3: TGTGCCAGCAGTTACGGGGGGCCCCTATACAATGAGCAGTTCTTC.

This clonotype has just a few counts. This sequence joins TRBV24-1 and TRBJ2-7; 10 bases agree with TRBD1. Trimming at V came to 1 base and at J to 5 bases, leaving 1 base not matched to a gene. The CDR3 totals 14 residues. Germline CDR1 KGHDR, CDR2 SFDVKD. CDR3 nucleotides: TGTGCCACCAGTGATTTAGGACAGGGGGACGAGCAGTACTTC. Translating it yields CATSDLGQGDEQYF.

The gene calls are TRBV20-1 and TRBJ2-3, with D unclear. V gave up 5 bases and J gave up 7 bases, with 16 bases separating them. The germline V gene has CDR1 DFQATT and CDR2 SNEGSKA (reference sequence). The CDR3 is 13 residues long. The CDR3 loop reads CSAFHRVTYTQYF. In DNA, the CDR3 is TGCAGTGCTTTCCACAGAGTTACTTATACGCAGTATTTT.

This clonotype was counted ten times or more. The V gene is TRBV10-3, the J gene TRBJ2-3; 7 bases align to TRBD1. The V gene's germline CDR1 is ENHRY and CDR2 SYGVKD. The CDR3 runs to 14 residues. V was pared by 10 bases and J by 5 bases, with 12 bases of the junction left unmatched. The CDR3 loop reads CATALTGSRDTQYF. The CDR3 bases are TGTGCCACCGCCTTGACAGGGAGCCGAGATACGCAGTATTTT.

This clonotype occurred a few times. CDR3 DNA sequence: TGTGCCAGCAGCTCTAGTCCTCTAGCGGGAATCTACAATGAGCAGTTCTTC. Its translation is CASSSSPLAGIYNEQFF. The chain links TRBV7-2 to TRBJ2-1; 9 nucleotides agree with TRBD2. The junction had 10 bases not matched to a gene; V was cut back by 4 bases and J by 3 bases. From germline, CDR1 is SGHTA and CDR2 FQGNSA. The CDR3 extends over 17 amino acids.

The rearrangement uses TRBV6-5 and TRBJ1-1; D ambiguous. There are 14 residues in the CDR3. V gave up 0 bases and J gave up 1 base, with 6 bases separating them. Germline-derived CDR1 and CDR2 are MNHEY and SVGAGI. The CDR3 DNA reads TGTGCCAGCAGTTACTCGGGAGGGAACACTGAAGCTTTCTTT. This encodes CASSYSGGNTEAFF.